This T cell receptor beta chain emerged from a study of cytomegalovirus exposure and HLA in healthy donors. Points from the study as a whole: Immune exposure data for these donors was limited to CMV serostatus.

PCR involved 60 Vbeta and 13 Jbeta primers. Measured with immunoSEQ multiplex PCR; TCRdb has only the in-frame clones, and not every one. The sample records some 150,000 clones, 80% to 90% being singletons. Each donor's status was that of a healthy bone marrow donor. This clone was counted once. Its antigen is as yet unknown. Sequencing used PBMCs. The source is a woman between 40 and 55 years old in good health and CMV-seropositive.

The CDR3 sequence is CASVRDFFTDTQYF. CDR3 in DNA: TGTGCCAGCGTACGGGACTTTTTTACAGATACGCAGTATTTT. The V gene is TRBV7-2, the J gene TRBJ2-3; possible D gene TRBD2, 6 bases. The CDR3 covers 14 residues. The V gene's germline CDR1 is SGHTA and CDR2 FQGNSA. V was trimmed by 8 bases and J by 3 bases, leaving 15 bases between them.